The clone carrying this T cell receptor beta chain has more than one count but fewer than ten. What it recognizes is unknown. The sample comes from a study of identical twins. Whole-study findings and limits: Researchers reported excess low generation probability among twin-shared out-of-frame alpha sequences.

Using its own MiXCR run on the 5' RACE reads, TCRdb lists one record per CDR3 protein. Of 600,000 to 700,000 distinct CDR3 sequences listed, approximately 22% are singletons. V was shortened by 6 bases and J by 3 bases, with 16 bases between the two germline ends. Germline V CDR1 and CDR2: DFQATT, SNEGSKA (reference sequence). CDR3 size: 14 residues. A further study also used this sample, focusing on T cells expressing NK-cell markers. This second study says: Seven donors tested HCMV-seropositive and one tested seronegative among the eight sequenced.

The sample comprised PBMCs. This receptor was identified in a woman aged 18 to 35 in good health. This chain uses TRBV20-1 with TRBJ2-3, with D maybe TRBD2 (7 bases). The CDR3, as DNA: TGCAGTGCACTGAGGGGGGGAATGACAGATACGCAGTATTTT. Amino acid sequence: CSALRGGMTDTQYF.